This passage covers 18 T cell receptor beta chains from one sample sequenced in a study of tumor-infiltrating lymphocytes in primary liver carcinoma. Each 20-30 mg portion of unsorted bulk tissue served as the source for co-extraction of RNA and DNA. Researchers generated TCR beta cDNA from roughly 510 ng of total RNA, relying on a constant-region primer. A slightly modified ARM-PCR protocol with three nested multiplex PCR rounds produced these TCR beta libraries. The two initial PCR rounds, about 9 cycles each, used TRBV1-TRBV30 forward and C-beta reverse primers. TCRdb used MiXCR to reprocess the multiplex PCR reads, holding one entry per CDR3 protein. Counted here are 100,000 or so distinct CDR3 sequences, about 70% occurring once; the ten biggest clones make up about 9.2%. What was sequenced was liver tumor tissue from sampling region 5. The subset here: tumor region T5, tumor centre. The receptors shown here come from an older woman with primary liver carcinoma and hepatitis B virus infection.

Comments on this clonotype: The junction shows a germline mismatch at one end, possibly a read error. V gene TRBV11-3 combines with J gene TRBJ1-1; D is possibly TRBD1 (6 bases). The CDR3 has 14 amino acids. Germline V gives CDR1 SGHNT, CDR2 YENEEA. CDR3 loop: CASSSGWGDTETFF. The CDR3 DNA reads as TGTGCGAGCAGCTCAGGTTGGGGGGACACTGAAACTTTCTTT.

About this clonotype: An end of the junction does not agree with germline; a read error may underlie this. CDR3 DNA sequence: TGTGCCAGCAGCCCGCTGGGGGGCCCTACAGAAACGCAGTATTTT. Encoded protein: CASSPLGGPTETQYF. The chain links TRBV11-2 to TRBJ2-3; D is possibly TRBD1 or TRBD2 (6 bases each). CDR1 is SGHAT and CDR2 is FQNNGV in the germline V gene. The CDR3 loop spans 15 amino acids.

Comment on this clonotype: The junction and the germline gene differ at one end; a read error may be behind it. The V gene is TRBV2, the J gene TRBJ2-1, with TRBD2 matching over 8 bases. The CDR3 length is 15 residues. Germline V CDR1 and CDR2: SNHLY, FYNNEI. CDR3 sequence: CATSGLVGVRNEQFF. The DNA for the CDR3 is TGTGCCACCTCGGGACTAGTGGGAGTCCGTAATGAGCAGTTCTTT.

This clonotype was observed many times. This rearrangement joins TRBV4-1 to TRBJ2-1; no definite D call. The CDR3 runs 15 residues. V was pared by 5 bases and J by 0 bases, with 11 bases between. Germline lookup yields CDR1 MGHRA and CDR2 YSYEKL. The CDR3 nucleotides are TGCGCCAGCAGCTCCGGCCTCAGCTCCTACAATGAGCAGTTCTTC. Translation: CASSSGLSSYNEQFF.

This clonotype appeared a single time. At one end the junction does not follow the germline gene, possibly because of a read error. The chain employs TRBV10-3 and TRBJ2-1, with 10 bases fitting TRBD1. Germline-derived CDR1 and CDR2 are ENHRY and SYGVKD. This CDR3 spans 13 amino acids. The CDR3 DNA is TGTGCCATCAGGGGGACAGGGGATGTTGAGCAGCTCTTC. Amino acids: CAIRGTGDVEQLF.

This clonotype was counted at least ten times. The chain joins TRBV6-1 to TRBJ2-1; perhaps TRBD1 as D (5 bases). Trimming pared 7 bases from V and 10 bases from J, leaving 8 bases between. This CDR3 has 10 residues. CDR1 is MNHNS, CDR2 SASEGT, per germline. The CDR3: CASMYREQFF. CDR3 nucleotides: TGTGCCAGCATGTACAGGGAGCAGTTCTTC.

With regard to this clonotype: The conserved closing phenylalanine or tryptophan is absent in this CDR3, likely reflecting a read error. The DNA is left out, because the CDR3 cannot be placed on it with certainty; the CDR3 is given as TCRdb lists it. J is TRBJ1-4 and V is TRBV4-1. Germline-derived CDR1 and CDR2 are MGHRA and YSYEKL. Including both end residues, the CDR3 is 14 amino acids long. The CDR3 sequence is CASSPVLTAAGLFS.

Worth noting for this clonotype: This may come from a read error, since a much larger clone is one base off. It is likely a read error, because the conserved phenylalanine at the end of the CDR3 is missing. CDR3 protein: CASSQAGVETQYS. For the CDR3, the DNA is TGCGCCAGCAGCCAAGCTGGGGTAGAGACCCAGTACTCC. The V gene is TRBV4-1, the J gene TRBJ2-5; no reliable D call. Trimming shortened V by 1 base and J by 4 bases, and 7 bases separated the two germline ends. The germline CDR1 and CDR2 sequences are MGHRA and YSYEKL. This CDR3 comprises 13 residues.

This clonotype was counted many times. As DNA, the CDR3 is TGTGCCAGCAGTGGGACAGGGGGCATCGGGGAGCTGTTTTTT. It yields the protein CASSGTGGIGELFF. The chain carries TRBV6-5 and TRBJ2-2, with 12 bases aligning to TRBD1. The J segment lost 7 bases and the V segment lost 5 bases, leaving 2 bases of the junction unmatched. This CDR3 comprises 14 residues. Germline V gene sequence: CDR1 MNHEY, CDR2 SVGAGI.

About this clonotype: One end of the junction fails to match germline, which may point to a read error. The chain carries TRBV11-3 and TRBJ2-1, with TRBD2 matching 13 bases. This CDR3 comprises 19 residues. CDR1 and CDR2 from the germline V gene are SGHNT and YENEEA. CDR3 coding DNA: TGTGCCAGCAGCGCTGGACAGGGGGGACTAGCGGGACGATTCAATGAGCAATTCTTC. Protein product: CASSAGQGGLAGRFNEQFF.

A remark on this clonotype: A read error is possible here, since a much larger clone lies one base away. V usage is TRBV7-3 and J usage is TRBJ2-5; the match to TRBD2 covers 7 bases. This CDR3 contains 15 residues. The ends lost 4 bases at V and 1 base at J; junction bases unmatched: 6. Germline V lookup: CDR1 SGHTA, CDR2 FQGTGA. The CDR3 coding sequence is TGTGCCAGCAGCTCGGCGGGAGAATTCCAAGAGACCCAGTACTTC. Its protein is CASSSAGEFQETQYF. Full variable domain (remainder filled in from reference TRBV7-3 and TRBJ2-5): GAGVSQTPSNKVTEKGKYVELRCDPISGHTALYWYRQSLGQGPEFLIYFQGTGAADDSGLPNDRFFAVRPEGSVSTLKIQRTERGDSAVYLCASSSAGEFQETQYFGPGTRLLVL.

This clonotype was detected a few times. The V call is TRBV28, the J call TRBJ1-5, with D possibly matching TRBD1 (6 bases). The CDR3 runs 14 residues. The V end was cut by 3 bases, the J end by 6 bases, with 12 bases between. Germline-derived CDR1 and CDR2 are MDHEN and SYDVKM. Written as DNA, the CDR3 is TGTGCCAGCAGTTTCGTGGGGGCCGGTCAGCCCCAGCATTTT. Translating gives CASSFVGAGQPQHF.

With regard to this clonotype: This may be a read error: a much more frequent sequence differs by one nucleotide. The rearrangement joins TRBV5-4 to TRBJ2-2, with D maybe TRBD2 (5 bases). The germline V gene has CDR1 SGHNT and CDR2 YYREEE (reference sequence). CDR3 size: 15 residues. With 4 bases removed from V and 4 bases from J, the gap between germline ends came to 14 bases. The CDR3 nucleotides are TGTGCCAGCAGCCCGGAGGTAGTGGGCACCGGGGAGCTGTTTTTT. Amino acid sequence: CASSPEVVGTGELFF.

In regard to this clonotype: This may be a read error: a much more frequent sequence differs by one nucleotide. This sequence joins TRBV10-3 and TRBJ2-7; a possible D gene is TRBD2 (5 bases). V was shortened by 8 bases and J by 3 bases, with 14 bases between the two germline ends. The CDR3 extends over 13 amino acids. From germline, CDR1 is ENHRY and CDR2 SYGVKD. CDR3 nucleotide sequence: TGTGCCATCGCAAAATTTAGCGACTACGAGCAGTACTTC. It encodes CAIAKFSDYEQYF.

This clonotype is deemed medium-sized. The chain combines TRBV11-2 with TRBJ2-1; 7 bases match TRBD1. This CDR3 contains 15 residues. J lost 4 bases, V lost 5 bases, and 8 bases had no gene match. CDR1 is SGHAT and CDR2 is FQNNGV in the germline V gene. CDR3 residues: CASSQQGLPYNEQFF. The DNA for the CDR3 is TGTGCCAGCAGCCAACAGGGGCTACCTTACAATGAGCAGTTCTTC. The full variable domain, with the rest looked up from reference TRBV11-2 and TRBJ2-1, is EAGVAQSPRYKIIEKRQSVAFWCNPISGHATLYWYQQILGQGPKLLIQFQNNGVVDDSQLPKDRFSAERLKGVDSTLKIQPAKLEDSAVYLCASSQQGLPYNEQFFGPGTRLTVL.

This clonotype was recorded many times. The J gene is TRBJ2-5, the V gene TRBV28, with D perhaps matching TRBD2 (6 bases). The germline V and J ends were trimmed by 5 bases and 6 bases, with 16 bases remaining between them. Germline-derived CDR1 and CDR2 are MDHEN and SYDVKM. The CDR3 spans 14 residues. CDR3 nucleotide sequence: TGTGCCAGCAGTCCTCGAGGGACTTTAAAGACCCAGTACTTC. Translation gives CASSPRGTLKTQYF.

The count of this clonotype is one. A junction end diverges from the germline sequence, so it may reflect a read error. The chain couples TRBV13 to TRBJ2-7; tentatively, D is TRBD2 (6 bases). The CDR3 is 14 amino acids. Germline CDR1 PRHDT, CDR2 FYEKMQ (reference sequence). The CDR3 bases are TGTGCCAACAGCTTAGGACTAACAGGACGGGAGCAGTACTTC. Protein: CANSLGLTGREQYF.

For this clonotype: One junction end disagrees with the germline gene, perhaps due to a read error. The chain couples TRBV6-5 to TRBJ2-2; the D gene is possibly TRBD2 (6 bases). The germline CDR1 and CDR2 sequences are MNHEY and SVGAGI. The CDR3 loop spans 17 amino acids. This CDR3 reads CPSSTKRGGDGIGELFF. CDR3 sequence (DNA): TGTCCCAGCAGTACGAAAAGGGGAGGAGATGGTATCGGGGAGCTGTTTTTT.